A single sample gave rise to the 12 T cell receptor beta chains below, sequenced in a study of blood T cell repertoires in COVID-19 (dated by TCRdb to the early 2020s). The library was built by means of the immunoSEQ multiplex PCR assay. TCRdb re-hosts the immuneACCESS table, in-frame sequences only. Its copies lack some clones; in the studies checked, an unresolved V gene accounts for under half of them, and the cause for the rest is not known. The sample yields fewer than 20,000 clones; approximately 90% were counted once. The ten largest account for 8.5% to 10% of the sample. The sequencing sample was made of peripheral blood. These TCRs come from a middle-aged man with active COVID-19.

The rearrangement links TRBV5-1 to TRBJ1-1; D uncertain. The ends were cut back, 4 bases at V and 4 bases at J, with 11 bases in the middle. The CDR3 totals 13 residues. Germline V gene sequence: CDR1 SGHRS, CDR2 YFSETQ. The CDR3 protein is CASSQELGTEAFF. The CDR3 DNA reads as TGCGCCAGCAGCCAAGAACTCGGCACTGAAGCTTTCTTT.

The genes are TRBV7-6 and TRBJ2-2, with TRBD2 identical over 7 bases. The germline gives CDR1 SGHVS, CDR2 FNYEAQ. The CDR3 runs 15 residues. V lost 6 bases, J lost 4 bases, and 8 bases stayed unmatched. The CDR3 spells CASSHKGLFTGELFF. The CDR3 coding sequence is TGTGCCAGCAGTCACAAGGGACTATTCACCGGGGAGCTGTTTTTT.

In this sample, this clone turned up a few times. The genes are TRBV7-2 and TRBJ2-2; D gene ambiguous. The CDR3 is made up of 14 amino acids. The germline gives CDR1 SGHTA, CDR2 FQGNSA. Between the trimmed V and J ends, which lost 1 base and 8 bases, there was a span of 11 bases. This CDR3 is CASSLGPSAGELFF. CDR3 nucleotides: TGTGCCAGCAGCTTAGGCCCCTCCGCGGGGGAGCTGTTTTTT.

The J gene is TRBJ1-2, the V gene TRBV7-9; D gene unclear. Looked up from germline, CDR1 is SEHNR and CDR2 is FQNEAQ (reference sequence). This CDR3 has 12 residues. Between the trimmed V and J ends, which lost 10 bases and 3 bases, there was a span of 12 bases. CDR3 coding DNA: TGTGCCACCGAGGCCGTATACTATGGCTACACCTTC. Its translation: CATEAVYYGYTF.

The chain carries TRBV11-2 and TRBJ1-4; 8 nucleotides agree with TRBD1. CDR3 length: 13 residues. J lost 8 bases, V lost 4 bases, and 3 bases had no gene match. Per germline, CDR1 SGHAT and CDR2 FQNNGV. CDR3: CASSWTGLEKLFF. The CDR3 nucleotides are TGTGCCAGCAGCTGGACAGGGTTGGAAAAACTGTTTTTT.

The rearrangement links TRBV5-1 to TRBJ1-4; unclear D gene. Germline CDR1 SGHRS, CDR2 YFSETQ. This CDR3 spans 14 amino acids. V lost 0 bases, J lost 5 bases, and 8 bases lay in between. In DNA, the CDR3 is TGCGCCAGCAGCTTGGGCCAGAACAATGAAAAACTGTTTTTT. Its translation: CASSLGQNNEKLFF.

This clone occurred a few times. This rearrangement joins TRBV7-9 to TRBJ2-1, with 7 bases aligning to TRBD2. Germline V lookup: CDR1 SEHNR, CDR2 FQNEAQ (reference sequence). This CDR3 comprises 17 residues. Trimming at V came to 2 bases and at J to 2 bases, leaving 9 bases not matched to a gene. Here the CDR3 reads CASSLPMGGRAYNEQFF. The DNA for the CDR3 is TGTGCCAGCAGCTTACCTATGGGGGGGAGAGCCTACAATGAGCAGTTCTTC.

DNA of the CDR3: TGTGCCAGCTCACCTGACAGGACATACGAGCAGTACTTC. Residues: CASSPDRTYEQYF. This chain connects TRBV18 to TRBJ2-7, with D possibly being TRBD1 (6 bases). The CDR3 covers 13 residues. Per germline, CDR1 KGHSH and CDR2 LQKENI. Deletions cut 3 bases from V and 4 bases from J, with 10 bases between.

The chain uses TRBV4-1 and TRBJ2-5; no firm D call. The CDR3 extends over 16 amino acids. The germline gives CDR1 MGHRA, CDR2 YSYEKL. Between the trimmed V and J ends, which lost 2 bases and 1 base, there was a span of 14 bases. CDR3 bases: TGCGCCAGCAGCCAACGTCCCCAGCGACTCCAAGAGACCCAGTACTTC. Its protein is CASSQRPQRLQETQYF.

This clone has a single count. The germline gene is not matched at one end of the junction; a read error may be the cause. The chain carries TRBV7-9 and TRBJ2-7; possibly TRBD2 for D (6 bases). The germline V gene encodes CDR1 SEHNR and CDR2 FQNEAQ (reference sequence). The CDR3 has 15 residues. In DNA, the CDR3 is TGTGCCAGCAGCTTAATCGGGACTCCAATATCCTCGGGGCACTTC. Protein product: CASSLIGTPISSGHF.

This rearrangement joins TRBV19 to TRBJ1-5, with 11 bases lining up with TRBD1. V shed 5 bases, J shed 0 bases, and the junction held 6 bases outside the gene matches. Germline V CDR1 and CDR2: LNHDA, SQIVND (reference sequence). CDR3 length: 17 amino acids. The CDR3 loop is CASSPADRGLSNQPQHF. CDR3 nucleotide sequence: TGTGCCAGTAGTCCTGCGGACAGGGGGCTTAGCAATCAGCCCCAGCATTTT.

This clone was seen a handful of times. The chain has TRBV27 and TRBJ1-6, with D possibly being TRBD1 (5 bases). Looked up from germline, CDR1 is MNHEY and CDR2 is SMNVEV (reference sequence). V lost 5 bases to trimming and J lost 8 bases, with 16 bases between them. This CDR3 has 15 residues. DNA for the CDR3: TGTGCCAGCAGTAGGGACTTTCCCGGGTATTCACCCCTCCACTTT. It specifies CASSRDFPGYSPLHF.